The sequence of this TCR beta chain was determined in a study of identical twins. Study observations and caveats: Fewer insertions marked abundant cord blood beta clonotypes; young adult naive trended weakly, memory not at all. Its conclusions, products of cross-sectional statistical analysis, did not come from following the same donors.

A remark on this clonotype: Its antigen is currently unknown.

V was clipped by 6 bases and J by 8 bases, with 11 bases between them. The CDR3 consists of 12 residues. Germline V gene sequence: CDR1 SGHTA, CDR2 FQGNSA. The donors were all healthy and Caucasian. MiXCR, applied by TCRdb to the 5' RACE reads, yields one record per CDR3 protein. The sample holds about 720,000 distinct CDR3 sequences, roughly 18% seen once. The same data also contributed to another study, on T cells expressing NK-cell markers. That publication notes: Source material for TCR beta repertoires consisted of sorted CD3+CD56+NKG2C+, CD3+CD56+NKG2C- and CD3+CD56-NKG2C+ T cells.

Sequences were obtained from PBMCs. The origin of this receptor is a woman aged 18-29 years in good health. The chain uses TRBV7-2 and TRBJ2-1; D unresolved. The CDR3 sequence: CASRDQGDEQFF. The DNA for the CDR3 is TGTGCCAGCAGAGACCAAGGCGATGAGCAGTTCTTC.